The 31 T cell receptor beta chains presented below share a single source sample, sequenced in a study of control samples from healthy donors and cancer patients. The assay was immunoSEQ multiplex PCR, and TCRdb's table has in-frame clones only and misses some. The sample has about 70,000 clones, 94% seen once. What was sequenced was blood. These receptors came from a woman in her twenties or thirties in good health.

The chain recombines TRBV28 with TRBJ1-5; 10 bases line up with TRBD1. Germline CDR1 MDHEN, CDR2 SYDVKM. This CDR3 comprises 17 residues. Unmatched junction bases numbered 10, after V lost 7 bases and J lost 1 base. The CDR3, as DNA: TGTGCCAGCACCGCAGGGACAGGGGACATAAGCAATCAGCCCCAGCATTTT. Translation gives CASTAGTGDISNQPQHF.

The V call is TRBV6-5, the J call TRBJ1-3, with D possibly TRBD1 on 5 matching bases. V dropped 0 bases and J dropped 4 bases, with 7 bases sitting between them. Germline assignment: CDR1 MNHEY and CDR2 SVGAGI. This CDR3 has 14 amino acids. CDR3 loop: CASSYSRTGNTIYF. The CDR3 nucleotides read TGTGCCAGCAGTTACTCGAGGACAGGAAACACCATATATTTT.

A remark on this clone: The junction does not match germline at one end; this may be a read error. The chain combines TRBV7-2 with TRBJ1-1; 11 bases are shared with TRBD1. In germline, CDR1 is SGHTA, CDR2 FQGNSA. This CDR3 has 15 amino acids. The CDR3 loop reads CASSPRDRGSRSIVF. The DNA of the CDR3 is TGTGCCAGCAGCCCCCGGGACAGGGGGAGTAGGAGTATAGTCTTT. The full variable domain, with the rest looked up from reference TRBV7-2 and TRBJ1-1, is GAGVSQSPSNKVTEKGKDVELRCDPISGHTALYWYRQSLGQGLEFLIYFQGNSAPDKSGLPSDRFSAERTGGSVSTLTIQRTQQEDSAVYLCASSPRDRGSRSIVFGQGTRLTVV.

The J gene is TRBJ1-4, the V gene TRBV9; TRBD1 is a possible D gene (5 bases). The germline V and J ends were trimmed by 0 bases and 0 bases, with 9 bases remaining between them. The CDR3 has 16 amino acids. Germline values: CDR1 SGDLS, CDR2 YYNGEE. CDR3 region: CASSVGGSATNEKLFF. In DNA form, the CDR3 reads TGTGCCAGCAGCGTAGGGGGCAGCGCAACTAATGAAAAACTGTTTTTT.

The chain combines TRBV9 with TRBJ2-7; TRBD2 is a possible D gene (5 bases). Germline loops: CDR1 SGDLS, CDR2 YYNGEE. This CDR3 contains 15 residues. The V end lost 0 bases, the J end lost 3 bases, and 13 bases lay between the germline ends. CDR3 nucleotide sequence: TGTGCCAGCAGCGTAGCGGGAACGCCATACTACGAGCAGTACTTC. This gives the protein CASSVAGTPYYEQYF.

This rearrangement joins TRBV11-1 to TRBJ2-7; 7 nucleotides line up with TRBD1. The CDR3 extends over 13 amino acids. V was clipped by 4 bases and J by 3 bases; unmatched bases: 3. Germline loops: CDR1 SGHAT, CDR2 FQDESV (reference sequence). CDR3 region: CASSWGQSYEQYF. The CDR3 region has the DNA TGTGCCAGCAGCTGGGGACAGAGCTACGAGCAGTACTTC.

The chain has TRBV14 and TRBJ1-2, with 9 bases fitting TRBD1. The V gene's germline CDR1 is SGHDN and CDR2 FVKESK. The J segment lost 7 bases and the V segment lost 3 bases, leaving 6 bases of the junction unmatched. The CDR3 extends over 14 amino acids. CDR3: CASSQPGQGTGYTF. In nucleotides, the CDR3 is TGTGCCAGCAGCCAGCCGGGACAGGGCACTGGCTACACCTTC.

The V and J genes are TRBV14 and TRBJ1-1; D unresolved. Germline V gene lookup returns CDR1 SGHDN and CDR2 FVKESK. V was clipped by 1 base and J by 0 bases, with 3 bases between them. This CDR3 is built from 13 residues. CDR3 residues: CASSQALNTEAFF. CDR3 bases: TGTGCCAGCAGCCAAGCTTTGAACACTGAAGCTTTCTTT.

The J gene is TRBJ2-2, the V gene TRBV4-2, with unresolved D. Trimming cost V 1 base and J 4 bases, with 10 bases left between them. The CDR3 totals 15 residues. Per germline, CDR1 LGHNA and CDR2 YNFKEQ. CDR3 protein: CASSQGPDSTGELFF. The CDR3 nucleotides are TGTGCCAGCAGCCAAGGTCCAGACTCCACCGGGGAGCTGTTTTTT.

The V and J genes are TRBV10-3 and TRBJ1-5; unclear D gene. Trimming cost V 3 bases and J 6 bases, with 9 bases left between them. Germline V gene sequence: CDR1 ENHRY, CDR2 SYGVKD. This CDR3 comprises 13 residues. CDR3 bases: TGTGCCATCAGTGAATTGACGAGTCAGCCCCAGCATTTT. Translated: CAISELTSQPQHF.

This chain uses TRBV5-1 with TRBJ2-3, with D perhaps matching TRBD1 (6 bases). The CDR3 extends over 14 amino acids. The V end lost 6 bases, the J end lost 0 bases, and 11 bases lay between the germline ends. Germline CDR1 reads SGHRS; CDR2 reads YFSETQ. CDR3 sequence (DNA): TGCGCCAGCACGGTCAGGGGCAGCACAGATACGCAGTATTTT. It codes for CASTVRGSTDTQYF.

The chain combines TRBV27 with TRBJ2-2; 13 positions match TRBD2. Trimming cost V 6 bases and J 7 bases; bases outside gene matches: 14. The CDR3 extends over 18 amino acids. Germline V gene lookup returns CDR1 MNHEY and CDR2 SMNVEV (reference sequence). The CDR3 DNA follows: TGTGCCAGCAGACCCGGGACTAGCGGGGCAGGGCTAGGCGGGGAGCTGTTTTTT. This encodes CASRPGTSGAGLGGELFF.

This chain uses TRBV27 with TRBJ1-1; D is ambiguous. Trimming took off 3 bases at V and 2 bases at J, with 1 base between the two ends. The CDR3 sequence is 11 residues long. CDR1 is MNHEY and CDR2 is SMNVEV in the germline V gene (reference sequence). This CDR3 reads CASSFNTEAFF. As DNA, the CDR3 is TGTGCCAGCAGTTTCAACACTGAAGCTTTCTTT.

This clone occurred once. The chain has TRBV7-2 and TRBJ2-1; D call uncertain. Trimming took off 0 bases at V and 7 bases at J, with 10 bases between the two ends. The CDR3 sequence is 14 residues long. The germline V gene has CDR1 SGHTA and CDR2 FQGNSA. The CDR3 DNA sequence: TGTGCCAGCAGCTTAGCGTGGGGTGAAAATGAGCAGTTCTTC. Protein: CASSLAWGENEQFF.

This clone was observed a few times. The chain uses TRBV5-5 and TRBJ1-2, with 9 nucleotides matching TRBD1. The CDR3 has 12 residues. J gave up 10 bases and V 5 bases, and 6 bases lay outside the gene matches. Germline-derived CDR1 and CDR2 are SGHKS and YYEKEE (reference sequence). Here the CDR3 reads CASSRDREAYTF. CDR3 bases: TGTGCCAGCAGTCGGGACAGGGAGGCCTACACCTTC.

The chain joins TRBV14 to TRBJ2-3; 8 positions match TRBD2. The junction had 2 bases not matched to a gene; V was cut back by 1 base and J by 2 bases. Germline V gene lookup returns CDR1 SGHDN and CDR2 FVKESK. The CDR3 spans 15 residues. The CDR3 DNA follows: TGTGCCAGCAGCCAAGCGGGGGGGATCACAGATACGCAGTATTTT. Its translation is CASSQAGGITDTQYF.

This clone was counted once. The chain is built from TRBV7-9 and TRBJ1-4; D unresolved. CDR3 size: 14 residues. Germline assignment: CDR1 SEHNR and CDR2 FQNEAQ (reference sequence). V was pared by 1 base and J by 4 bases, with 7 bases between. The CDR3 loop reads CASSLVPINEKLFF. CDR3 nucleotides: TGTGCCAGCAGCTTAGTACCGATTAATGAAAAACTGTTTTTT.

The rearrangement uses TRBV5-6 and TRBJ2-1; 8 bases line up with TRBD2. With 0 bases clipped from V and 2 bases from J, the junction kept 7 bases outside the gene matches. CDR3 length: 17 amino acids. The germline V gene has CDR1 SGHDT and CDR2 YYEEEE. The CDR3 loop is CASSLAGAGGPYNEQFF. DNA of the CDR3: TGTGCCAGCAGCTTGGCCGGGGCGGGGGGCCCCTACAATGAGCAGTTCTTC.

The chain joins TRBV5-1 to TRBJ2-1; D possibly uses TRBD1 or TRBD2 (7 bases each). Per the germline V gene, CDR1 is SGHRS and CDR2 is YFSETQ. V shed 6 bases and J shed 7 bases, with 20 bases lying between them. This CDR3 comprises 15 residues. This CDR3 is CASTLVRGGENEQFF. CDR3 in DNA: TGCGCCAGCACGCTAGTCAGGGGGGGGGAGAATGAGCAGTTCTTC.

The genes are TRBV7-9 and TRBJ1-1; no reliable D call. CDR3 length: 11 residues. Per the germline V gene, CDR1 is SEHNR and CDR2 is FQNEAQ (reference sequence). The V and J ends lost 4 bases and 2 bases respectively, with 2 bases between them. CDR3 nucleotides: TGTGCCAGCAGCTCAAACACTGAAGCTTTCTTT. Protein sequence: CASSSNTEAFF.

This clone has only one observation. The chain couples TRBV19 to TRBJ1-4, with 7 positions matching TRBD1. J lost 6 bases, V lost 1 base, and 8 bases had no gene match. This CDR3 region has 16 residues. Germline CDR1 reads LNHDA; CDR2 reads SQIVND (reference sequence). CDR3 DNA sequence: TGTGCCAGTAGTATAGTTCCAGGGGGGCGGCATGAAAAACTGTTTTTT. Residues: CASSIVPGGRHEKLFF. Supplemented by reference TRBV19 and TRBJ1-4, the full variable domain reads DGGITQSPKYLFRKEGQNVTLSCEQNLNHDAMYWYRQDPGQGLRLIYYSQIVNDFQKGDIAEGYSVSREKKESFPLTVTSAQKNPTAFYLCASSIVPGGRHEKLFFGSGTQLSVL.

V usage is TRBV7-8 and J usage is TRBJ1-4; the D gene is possibly TRBD1 (5 bases). The CDR3 spans 15 residues. V lost 5 bases and J lost 10, with 20 bases in between. Germline CDR1 and CDR2: SGHVS and FQNEAQ. Here the CDR3 reads CASSRGGRAPGKLFF. The CDR3 DNA follows: TGTGCCAGCAGCCGAGGTGGCAGGGCCCCTGGAAAACTGTTTTTT.

This clone was detected only once. This chain uses TRBV5-5 with TRBJ1-2; D is unclear. This CDR3 contains 13 residues. The V gene lost 0 bases and the J gene lost 7 bases, with 10 bases spanning the gap. Germline CDR1 and CDR2: SGHKS and YYEKEE (reference sequence). Written as DNA, the CDR3 is TGTGCCAGCAGCTTGGTGGCGGACCCTGGCTACACCTTC. This gives the protein CASSLVADPGYTF.

CDR3 DNA: TGTGCCAGCAGAGGGGGACAGGGAACCTACGAGCAGTACTTC. Protein: CASRGGQGTYEQYF. The chain carries TRBV2 and TRBJ2-7, with TRBD1 matching over 9 bases. Unmatched junction bases numbered 5, after V lost 6 bases and J lost 2 bases. Germline values: CDR1 SNHLY, CDR2 FYNNEI. The CDR3 has 14 residues.

The chain has TRBV15 and TRBJ1-4; maybe TRBD1 (6 bases). V was pared by 3 bases and J by 8 bases, with 19 bases between. From germline, CDR1 is LNHNV and CDR2 YYDKDF (reference sequence). The CDR3 is 16 amino acids. CDR3: CATSRQGRSAGEKLFF. For the CDR3, the DNA is TGTGCCACCAGCAGGCAGGGGAGGTCGGCTGGGGAAAAACTGTTTTTT.

V usage is TRBV10-3 and J usage is TRBJ1-2; 12 nucleotides align to TRBD1. Germline V gene data show CDR1 as ENHRY and CDR2 as SYGVKD. With V trimmed by 3 bases and J by 5 bases, 10 bases remained unmatched. There are 17 residues in the CDR3. CDR3 in amino acids: CAISEALPGQGAYGYTF. CDR3 bases: TGTGCCATCAGTGAAGCCCTACCGGGACAGGGGGCTTATGGCTACACCTTC.

The genes are TRBV5-1 and TRBJ1-2, with 10 bases identical to TRBD1. CDR1 is SGHRS and CDR2 is YFSETQ in the germline V gene. Trimming took 3 bases from V and 6 from J; bases not matched to a gene: 8. The CDR3 has 15 residues. CDR3 amino acids: CASSSTDRGVDGYTF. The DNA for the CDR3 is TGCGCCAGCAGCTCGACGGACAGGGGGGTAGATGGCTACACCTTC. The variable domain in full, with the rest retrieved from reference TRBV5-1 and TRBJ1-2, is KAGVTQTPRYLIKTRGQQVTLSCSPISGHRSVSWYQQTPGQGLQFLFEYFSETQRNKGNFPGRFSGRQFSNSRSEMNVSTLELGDSALYLCASSSTDRGVDGYTFGSGTRLTVV.

This clone has a single count. The chain joins TRBV12-3 or TRBV12-4 to TRBJ1-2; D remains unclear. There are 13 residues in the CDR3. The V end was cut by 2 bases, the J end by 5 bases, with 9 bases between. CDR3 loop: CASSLMTVYGYTF. The CDR3 nucleotides read TGTGCCAGCAGTTTAATGACCGTGTATGGCTACACCTTC.

The chain recombines TRBV12-3 or TRBV12-4 with TRBJ2-4, with no clear D. V dropped 1 base and J dropped 7 bases, with 8 bases sitting between them. CDR3 length: 13 amino acids. The CDR3 nucleotides read TGTGCCAGCAGTTTAGGTTTAGGTAACATTCAGTACTTC. It is translated as CASSLGLGNIQYF.

The V and J genes are TRBV3-1 (or the pseudogene TRBV3-2) and TRBJ1-2; TRBD1 matches at 7 bases. With V trimmed by 4 bases and J by 0 bases, 14 bases remained unmatched. CDR3 length: 18 amino acids. Germline-derived CDR1 and CDR2 are LGHDT and YNNKEL (reference sequence). This CDR3 reads CASSPQAGQNSANYGYTF. CDR3 in DNA: TGTGCCAGCAGCCCCCAAGCGGGACAGAACTCCGCTAACTATGGCTACACCTTC.

This chain uses TRBV28 with TRBJ2-3; no clear D. There are 13 residues in the CDR3. The V and J ends lost 3 bases and 2 bases respectively, with 6 bases between them. CDR1 and CDR2 (germline): MDHEN, SYDVKM. The CDR3 DNA reads as TGTGCCAGCAGTTTCAGACTCACAGATACGCAGTATTTT. This encodes CASSFRLTDTQYF. The entire variable domain, with the rest obtained from reference TRBV28 and TRBJ2-3, is as follows: DVKVTQSSRYLVKRTGEKVFLECVQDMDHENMFWYRQDPGLGLRLIYFSYDVKMKEKGDIPEGYSVSREKKERFSLILESASTNQTSMYLCASSFRLTDTQYFGPGTRLTVL.